This is a list of T cell receptor beta chains from one sample in a study of blood T cell repertoires in COVID-19. Here immunoSEQ multiplex PCR was the method, and the copy in TCRdb shows in-frame clones only, minus some. This table has around 190,000 clones, roughly 77% appearing once. The sample taken for sequencing was PBMCs or T cells enriched from blood (not recorded which). The receptors originated from a man aged 35 to 55 who had recovered from COVID-19. Both conserved end residues are part of each CDR3. A D gene is named only where the DNA matches it firmly. A row's size may be missing; if present it is once, few, many or a size class.

j_call,d_call,v_call,clone_size,cdr3_aa,cdr3_nt
TRBJ2-2,NA,TRBV6-5,NA,CASSNRPERTGELFF,TGTGCCAGCAGTAACCGCCCCGAGCGCACCGGGGAGCTGTTTTTT
TRBJ1-4,NA,TRBV27,NA,CASSSREGEKLFF,TGTGCCAGCAGTAGCAGGGAGGGGGAAAAACTGTTTTTT
TRBJ1-5,NA,TRBV19,NA,CASSTGLSVGGARDQPQHF,TGTGCCAGTAGTACCGGATTGAGTGTAGGGGGGGCCAGAGATCAGCCCCAGCATTTT
TRBJ1-5,NA,TRBV28,NA,CASSLGGSPGQPQHF,TGTGCCAGCAGTTTGGGGGGGTCGCCGGGACAGCCCCAGCATTTT
TRBJ2-5,NA,TRBV9,NA,CASSVAGTLPLETQYF,TGTGCCAGCAGCGTTGCCGGGACACTACCATTAGAGACCCAGTACTTC
TRBJ2-2,TRBD1,TRBV7-9,once,CASSAQGAQPNTGELFF,TGTGCCAGCAGCGCCCAGGGGGCGCAGCCGAACACCGGGGAGCTGTTTTTT
TRBJ1-5,TRBD1,TRBV7-6,NA,CASSSQGGNNQPQHF,TGTGCCAGCAGCTCCCAGGGGGGCAACAATCAGCCCCAGCATTTT
TRBJ1-2,TRBD1,TRBV12-3/TRBV12-4,few,CASRDRYSYGYTF,TGTGCCAGCAGGGACAGGTATTCTTATGGCTACACCTTC
TRBJ2-4,TRBD1,TRBV2,NA,CASSETGSVSVQYF,TGTGCCAGCAGTGAGACAGGGTCAGTGTCGGTTCAGTACTTC
TRBJ1-4,NA,TRBV5-4,NA,CASSRDGGVEKLFF,TGTGCCAGCAGCCGTGACGGAGGAGTTGAAAAACTGTTTTTT
TRBJ1-2,TRBD1,TRBV7-2,NA,CASSQRQGNSNGYTF,TGTGCCAGCAGCCAACGACAGGGGAATAGCAATGGCTACACCTTC
TRBJ2-7,TRBD1,TRBV5-4,NA,CASSPGQGQEQYF,TGTGCCAGCAGCCCCGGACAGGGACAGGAGCAGTACTTC
TRBJ2-7,TRBD1,TRBV5-5,NA,CASRQGGTQYEQYF,TGTGCCAGCAGGCAAGGGGGCACGCAATACGAGCAGTACTTC
TRBJ2-6,NA,TRBV5-5,NA,CASSLVGRLVTGANVLTF,TGTGCCAGCAGCTTGGTTGGCAGGCTCGTCACTGGGGCCAACGTCCTGACTTTC
TRBJ1-6,TRBD1,TRBV9,NA,CASSLGGRDRANSPLHF,TGTGCCAGCAGCCTTGGGGGCCGGGACAGGGCTAATTCACCCCTCCACTTT
TRBJ2-3,NA,TRBV5-1,NA,CASSPTLGADTQYF,TGCGCCAGCAGCCCGACCTTAGGGGCAGATACGCAGTATTTT
TRBJ1-3,NA,TRBV2,NA,CASRQGDIGNTIYF,TGTGCCAGCAGGCAAGGCGACATTGGAAACACCATATATTTT
TRBJ1-2,TRBD1,TRBV6-4,NA,CAIRLRDRVANYGYTF,TGTGCCATCCGACTTCGGGACAGGGTTGCGAACTATGGCTACACCTTC
TRBJ1-6,TRBD1,TRBV7-3,NA,CASSSTGTGSPLHF,TGTGCCAGCAGCTCAACCGGGACAGGGTCCCCCCTCCACTTT
TRBJ2-5,TRBD2,TRBV6-5,NA,CASSFAGGRETQYF,TGTGCCAGCAGTTTTGCGGGGGGGCGGGAGACCCAGTACTTC
TRBJ1-2,TRBD1,TRBV29-1,NA,CSVEVGDRGIYGYTF,TGCAGCGTTGAAGTGGGGGACAGGGGAATCTATGGCTACACCTTC
TRBJ2-7,TRBD1,TRBV9,NA,CASSVEDRGFYEQYF,TGTGCCAGCAGCGTAGAGGACAGGGGGTTCTACGAGCAGTACTTC
TRBJ1-2,NA,TRBV19,NA,CASSTIDRTVGYTF,TGTGCCAGTAGTACGATCGACAGGACGGTTGGCTACACCTTC
TRBJ2-2,TRBD1,TRBV10-3,once,CAISRAPWTGLEYGELFF,TGTGCCATCAGCCGAGCCCCCTGGACAGGTTTAGAATACGGGGAGCTGTTTTTT
TRBJ2-5,TRBD2,TRBV9,few,CASSPGGETQYF,TGTGCCAGCAGCCCCGGGGGGGAGACCCAGTACTTC
TRBJ1-1,NA,TRBV5-1,NA,CASRGSDTTEAFF,TGCGCCAGTAGGGGCTCTGATACCACTGAAGCTTTCTTT
TRBJ1-1,NA,TRBV19,NA,CASSIRQNEKAFF,TGTGCCAGTAGTATACGACAGAACGAGAAAGCTTTCTTT
TRBJ1-2,TRBD1,TRBV7-2,NA,CASSSPSGGQGSGYTF,TGTGCCAGCAGCTCCCCCTCGGGAGGACAGGGCAGCGGCTACACCTTC
TRBJ2-5,TRBD1,TRBV11-3,NA,CASSLGGVGVQGETQYF,TGTGCCAGCAGCTTAGGAGGCGTGGGCGTACAGGGGGAGACCCAGTACTTC
TRBJ2-7,TRBD2,TRBV5-3,NA,CARSLRTSGGRDEQYF,TGTGCCAGAAGCTTGAGGACTAGCGGAGGCCGTGACGAGCAGTACTTC
TRBJ2-6,NA,TRBV12-3/TRBV12-4,NA,CASRASGANVLTF,TGTGCCAGCCGAGCCTCTGGGGCCAACGTCCTGACTTTC
TRBJ1-1,NA,TRBV28,once,CASSFVQVGAFF,TGTGCCAGCAGTTTCGTCCAGGTAGGAGCTTTCTTT
TRBJ1-2,NA,TRBV24-1,few,CATSDSGVNYGYTF,TGTGCCACCAGTGACTCAGGGGTTAACTATGGCTACACCTTC
TRBJ2-5,TRBD2,TRBV12-5,few,CASGQTGTSGSIFREETQYF,TGTGCTAGTGGTCAAACCGGGACTAGCGGGAGTATATTTCGAGAGGAGACCCAGTACTTC
TRBJ2-7,NA,TRBV7-9,NA,CASSLGGRLGEQYF,TGTGCCAGCAGCTTAGGTGGGAGATTAGGGGAGCAGTACTTC
TRBJ1-3,NA,TRBV12-5,once,CASGLEAGQRLSGNTIYF,TGTGCTAGTGGTTTGGAAGCTGGACAACGGCTCTCTGGAAACACCATATATTTT
TRBJ1-2,TRBD1,TRBV7-2,NA,CASSSWTGNHGYTF,TGTGCCAGCAGCTCCTGGACAGGGAACCATGGCTACACCTTC
TRBJ1-2,NA,TRBV3-1/TRBV3-2,NA,CASSPSRAQGGYTF,TGTGCCAGCAGCCCTTCGAGGGCCCAAGGAGGCTACACCTTC
TRBJ1-5,TRBD1,TRBV2,NA,CASSRQGFGNQPQHF,TGTGCCAGCAGTCGACAGGGTTTCGGCAATCAGCCCCAGCATTTT
TRBJ2-6,TRBD2,TRBV4-2,NA,CASSQAPSSGRAGANVLTF,TGTGCCAGCAGCCAAGCTCCCTCCAGCGGGAGAGCTGGGGCCAACGTCCTGACTTTC
TRBJ1-6,TRBD1,TRBV12-5,NA,CASGKQGAWDSPLHF,TGTGCTAGTGGAAAACAGGGGGCGTGGGATTCACCCCTCCACTTT
TRBJ2-7,NA,TRBV27,NA,CASSLGSPYEQYF,TGTGCCAGCAGTTTGGGCTCACCCTACGAGCAGTACTTC
TRBJ2-1,NA,TRBV12-5,NA,CASGVYAGKGEQFF,TGTGCTAGTGGTGTCTATGCGGGGAAGGGGGAGCAGTTCTTC
TRBJ2-1,TRBD2,TRBV5-1,NA,CASSPGLAGVGEQFF,TGCGCCAGCAGCCCGGGACTAGCGGGAGTTGGTGAGCAGTTCTTC
TRBJ1-5,TRBD1,TRBV6-5,NA,CASTAGQGMNQPQHF,TGTGCCAGCACGGCGGGACAGGGAATGAATCAGCCCCAGCATTTT
TRBJ2-5,TRBD1,TRBV5-1,NA,CASSSTGTEQETQYF,TGCGCCAGCAGCTCTACCGGGACAGAGCAAGAGACCCAGTACTTC
TRBJ1-2,TRBD1,TRBV2,NA,CASSDPVEGANYGYTF,TGTGCCAGCAGTGATCCGGTGGAGGGGGCGAACTATGGCTACACCTTC
TRBJ2-7,TRBD1,TRBV10-1,NA,CASSGTDRAYEQYF,TGCGCCAGCAGTGGCACGGACAGGGCCTACGAGCAGTACTTC
TRBJ2-4,TRBD2,TRBV30,NA,CAWSVLGSGREYF,TGTGCCTGGAGTGTGCTCGGGTCGGGGAGGGAGTACTTC
TRBJ2-3,NA,TRBV4-2,NA,CASSSGTGPAGDTQYF,TGTGCCAGCAGTTCAGGTACAGGGCCTGCAGGAGATACGCAGTATTTT
TRBJ2-7,TRBD1,TRBV2,large,CASRGTGSYEQYF,TGTGCCAGCAGGGGGACAGGATCCTACGAGCAGTACTTC
TRBJ1-4,NA,TRBV30,NA,CAWLPRTVPNEKLFF,TGTGCCTGGCTTCCTCGGACAGTACCGAATGAAAAACTGTTTTTT
TRBJ1-6,NA,TRBV18,once,CASSLTGGNSPLHF,TGTGCCAGCTCACTAACTGGGGGGAATTCACCCCTCCACTTT
TRBJ2-7,TRBD2,TRBV4-2,NA,CASSQVSSGGEQYF,TGTGCCAGCAGCCAAGTTTCTAGCGGGGGCGAGCAGTACTTC
TRBJ2-5,TRBD2,TRBV7-4,few,CASTISLAVEETQYF,TGTGCCAGCACCATTTCACTAGCGGTGGAAGAGACCCAGTACTTC